This entry features one TCR beta chain sequence. Its antigen remains unidentified. The data stem from a study of cytomegalovirus exposure and HLA in healthy donors. At the level of the study: Approximately 81% of 398 genotyped donors fell in the Caucasian-associated ancestry cluster.

It was with 60 Vbeta and 13 Jbeta primers that the PCR ran. Libraries were prepared by immunoSEQ multiplex PCR; TCRdb keeps only in-frame clonotypes and omits some of them. The table has 55,000 to 80,000 clones, more than 80% seen once. The CDR3 is made up of 14 amino acids. Germline values: CDR1 MDHEN, CDR2 SYDVKM. Study outcomes and limitations: The productive fraction for most TCR beta V segments was about 87% or about 30% in an earlier analysis. The CMV antigen specificity of a few CMV-associated chains was confirmed through in vitro analysis.

The receptor comes from a young woman in good health and CMV-seronegative. The source material was PBMCs. The chain joins TRBV28 to TRBJ2-5, with a possible D match to TRBD2 (6 bases). Judging by the DNA end, TRBJ2-7 fits better; the J call may be wrong. In DNA form, the CDR3 reads TGTGCCAGCAGTCTTGGGGGGTTCGATTACGAGCAGTACTTC. Its protein product is CASSLGGFDYEQYF.